Each of the 25 T cell receptor beta chains below was sequenced from the same sample in a study of cytomegalovirus exposure and HLA in healthy donors. It was with 60 Vbeta and 13 Jbeta primers that the PCR ran. The data were produced by immunoSEQ multiplex PCR, yet TCRdb's version contains in-frame clones alone and is incomplete. The sample lists about 83,000 clones; approximately 80% were seen once. Material for sequencing was PBMCs. These receptors all come from a woman younger than 45 in good health and CMV-seronegative.

This clone has more than one count but fewer than ten. V gene TRBV2 combines with J gene TRBJ2-5, with 7 bases aligning to TRBD1. This CDR3 region has 14 residues. The J segment lost 4 bases and the V segment lost 2 bases, leaving 4 bases of the junction unmatched. Per germline, CDR1 SNHLY and CDR2 FYNNEI. Written as DNA, the CDR3 is TGTGCCAGCAGTGAAAGGGCAGGGGGAGAGACCCAGTACTTC. Encoded protein: CASSERAGGETQYF.

This chain joins TRBV6-1 and TRBJ1-5; D is unresolved. Trimming stripped 7 bases from V and 2 bases from J, with 9 bases between. The V gene's germline CDR1 is MNHNS and CDR2 SASEGT. CDR3 length: 13 amino acids. CDR3: CASTGVGNQPQHF. DNA for the CDR3: TGTGCCAGCACCGGGGTAGGCAATCAGCCCCAGCATTTT.

The V gene is TRBV23-1, the J gene TRBJ2-2; D gene ambiguous. TRBV23-1 falls under the ORF class, with uncertain function. The CDR3 extends over 15 amino acids. V gave up 2 bases and J gave up 4 bases, with 11 bases separating them. In nucleotides, the CDR3 is TGCGCCAGCAGTCAAGCCCAACAGAGCACCGGGGAGCTGTTTTTT. It translates to CASSQAQQSTGELFF.

The chain uses TRBV9 and TRBJ2-7, with D unclear. In germline, CDR1 is SGDLS, CDR2 YYNGEE. Deletions cut 0 bases from V and 6 bases from J, with 10 bases between. The CDR3 has 13 residues. The CDR3 sequence is CASSVVALSEQYF. CDR3 sequence (DNA): TGTGCCAGCAGCGTAGTAGCCCTTTCCGAGCAGTACTTC.

The gene calls are TRBV7-2 and TRBJ1-1; the D is unclear. Germline values: CDR1 SGHTA, CDR2 FQGNSA. There are 15 residues in the CDR3. V was pared by 1 base and J by 4 bases, with 13 bases between. The CDR3 sequence: CASSLVAGGGTEAFF. The CDR3 coding sequence is TGTGCCAGCAGCTTAGTCGCGGGTGGAGGCACTGAAGCTTTCTTT.

This clone appeared once. The genes are TRBV5-4 and TRBJ2-6; D gene uncertain. The CDR3 sequence is 16 residues long. Looked up from germline, CDR1 is SGHNT and CDR2 is YYREEE (reference sequence). The ends were cut back, 2 bases at V and 0 bases at J, with 9 bases in the middle. The CDR3 here is CASSLGVSSGANVLTF. CDR3 DNA: TGTGCCAGCAGCTTAGGAGTCTCCTCTGGGGCCAACGTCCTGACTTTC.

This chain links TRBV5-6 with TRBJ2-7, with 11 bases lining up with TRBD2. Per the germline V gene, CDR1 is SGHDT and CDR2 is YYEEEE. This CDR3 has 17 amino acids. Trimming cost V 4 bases and J 2 bases; bases outside gene matches: 11. Here the CDR3 reads CASSRLGISGRAYEQYF. Here the CDR3 DNA reads TGTGCCAGCAGCCGTTTGGGGATTAGCGGGAGGGCCTACGAGCAGTACTTC.

The rearrangement uses TRBV7-8 and TRBJ2-7; weak D call: TRBD1 (6 bases). V lost 1 base to trimming and J lost 4 bases, with 11 bases between them. This CDR3 spans 14 amino acids. Germline V lookup: CDR1 SGHVS, CDR2 FQNEAQ. The CDR3 is CASSLDRAKYEQYF. The CDR3 nucleotides are TGTGCCAGCAGCTTAGACAGGGCAAAGTACGAGCAGTACTTC.

The CDR3: CASSLRTATNEKLFF. CDR3 DNA sequence: TGTGCCAGCAGCTTGAGGACAGCAACTAATGAAAAACTGTTTTTT. The chain recombines TRBV5-5 with TRBJ1-4; D might be TRBD1 (6 bases). The germline CDR1 and CDR2 sequences are SGHKS and YYEKEE (reference sequence). This CDR3 contains 15 residues. Trimming pared 1 base from V and 0 bases from J, leaving 7 bases between.

The chain recombines TRBV30 with TRBJ2-7; 7 bases are a match to TRBD2. Germline V lookup: CDR1 GTSNPN, CDR2 SVGIG (reference sequence). This CDR3 comprises 20 residues. Trimming at V came to 2 bases and at J to 0 bases, leaving 22 bases not matched to a gene. CDR3 bases: TGTGCCTGGAGTCCTACGCCCCTCTCCCCCACTAGCGCCCCCTCCTACGAGCAGTACTTC. Residues: CAWSPTPLSPTSAPSYEQYF.

The chain has TRBV30 and TRBJ2-5, with 8 positions matching TRBD1. J lost 3 bases, V lost 0 bases, and 6 bases had no gene match. Germline V gene lookup returns CDR1 GTSNPN and CDR2 SVGIG (reference sequence). This CDR3 comprises 15 residues. The CDR3 here is CAWSVRTGLKETQYF. The CDR3 DNA sequence: TGTGCCTGGAGTGTCAGGACAGGGCTTAAAGAGACCCAGTACTTC.

This clone has a single count. The chain is built from TRBV4-1 and TRBJ1-6, with D maybe TRBD1 (5 bases). The germline CDR1 and CDR2 sequences are MGHRA and YSYEKL. This CDR3 spans 13 amino acids. V was trimmed by 4 bases and J by 9 bases, leaving 10 bases between them. The CDR3 nucleotides read TGCGCCAGCAGCCGGCAACAGGTTTCACCCCTCCACTTT. This gives the protein CASSRQQVSPLHF.

J is TRBJ1-2 and V is TRBV28; D possibly corresponds to TRBD1 (6 bases). Germline-derived CDR1 and CDR2 are MDHEN and SYDVKM. This CDR3 has 14 amino acids. Trimming stripped 7 bases from V and 4 bases from J, with 16 bases between. CDR3 amino acids: CASTSRRDTYGYTF. As DNA, the CDR3 is TGTGCCAGCACCTCGAGACGGGACACCTATGGCTACACCTTC.

This clone was seen a handful of times. The chain employs TRBV29-1 and TRBJ1-2; TRBD1 agrees at 9 bases. Trimming took 2 bases from V and 2 from J; bases not matched to a gene: 3. This CDR3 spans 14 amino acids. CDR1 and CDR2 from the germline V gene are SQVTM and ANQGSEA. In DNA form, the CDR3 reads TGCAGCGTTGAATGGACAGGGGCCAACTATGGCTACACCTTC. Protein: CSVEWTGANYGYTF.

The V call is TRBV5-4, the J call TRBJ2-1, with 11 nucleotides matching TRBD2. Germline CDR1 reads SGHNT; CDR2 reads YYREEE (reference sequence). J lost 8 bases, V lost 2 bases, and 9 bases had no gene match. The CDR3 covers 16 residues. The CDR3 loop reads CASSFKTSGIVDEQFF. CDR3 nucleotides: TGTGCCAGCAGCTTCAAGACTAGCGGGATTGTTGATGAGCAGTTCTTC.

This clone was seen a single time. The chain links TRBV5-1 to TRBJ2-1; 7 bases line up with TRBD1. Germline V CDR1 and CDR2: SGHRS, YFSETQ. The CDR3 sequence is 16 residues long. V gave up 1 base and J gave up 4 bases; unmatched junction bases: 8. The CDR3 region is CASSLLSGTAYNEQFF. CDR3 in DNA: TGCGCCAGCAGCTTGCTATCCGGGACAGCTTACAATGAGCAGTTCTTC.

V gene TRBV9 combines with J gene TRBJ2-1, with TRBD2 matching over 8 bases. Trimming removed 0 bases from V and 9 bases from J; junction bases left unmatched: 2. This CDR3 has 13 amino acids. CDR1 and CDR2 from the germline V gene are SGDLS and YYNGEE. CDR3 nucleotides: TGTGCCAGCAGCGTAGGGCTAGCGGGTGAGCAGTTCTTC. Translating gives CASSVGLAGEQFF.

This clone was counted once. The chain couples TRBV18 to TRBJ1-2; 8 bases are a match to TRBD1. Germline V gene data show CDR1 as KGHSH and CDR2 as LQKENI. CDR3 length equals 16 residues. The junction had 6 bases not matched to a gene; V was cut back by 3 bases and J by 0 bases. CDR3 nucleotide sequence: TGTGCCAGCTCACCTCTCGACAGGGGTACTAACTATGGCTACACCTTC. Its protein is CASSPLDRGTNYGYTF. The whole variable domain, filled in from reference TRBV18 and TRBJ1-2, reads NAGVMQNPRHLVRRRGQEARLRCSPMKGHSHVYWYRQLPEEGLKFMVYLQKENIIDESGMPKERFSAEFPKEGPSILRIQQVVRGDSAAYFCASSPLDRGTNYGYTFGSGTRLTVV.

V gene TRBV5-1 combines with J gene TRBJ2-5; 11 bases are shared with TRBD2. CDR3 length: 17 residues. Germline V gene data show CDR1 as SGHRS and CDR2 as YFSETQ. J gave up 5 bases and V 0 bases, and 9 bases lay outside the gene matches. The CDR3 DNA reads as TGCGCCAGCAGCTTGGCGCGTAGCGGGAGGGCCAGTGAGACCCAGTACTTC. This gives the protein CASSLARSGRASETQYF. The full variable domain, rest sourced from reference TRBV5-1 and TRBJ2-5, is KAGVTQTPRYLIKTRGQQVTLSCSPISGHRSVSWYQQTPGQGLQFLFEYFSETQRNKGNFPGRFSGRQFSNSRSEMNVSTLELGDSALYLCASSLARSGRASETQYFGPGTRLLVL.

This clone was observed a handful of times. The chain couples TRBV19 to TRBJ1-6; TRBD1 matches 11 bases. V dropped 6 bases and J dropped 6; count of bases not matched to a gene: 4. The CDR3 spans 15 residues. CDR1 is LNHDA and CDR2 is SQIVND in the germline V gene (reference sequence). In nucleotides, the CDR3 is TGTGCCAGTAGCTCAGGACAGGGGGCTAATTCACCCCTCCACTTT. This codes for CASSSGQGANSPLHF.

J is TRBJ1-5 and V is TRBV10-2, with D perhaps matching TRBD1 (5 bases). Trimming left V 11 bases short and J 5 bases short, with 19 bases between. Germline CDR1 and CDR2: WSHSY and SAAADI. The CDR3 spans 14 residues. The CDR3 loop reads CAPPAEGEDQPQHF. As DNA, the CDR3 is TGCGCCCCTCCTGCCGAAGGGGAGGATCAGCCCCAGCATTTT.

The rearrangement joins TRBV5-6 to TRBJ2-6; 8 positions agree with TRBD1. This CDR3 is built from 16 residues. V shed 4 bases, J shed 0 bases, and the junction held 3 bases outside the gene matches. The germline V gene encodes CDR1 SGHDT and CDR2 YYEEEE. The CDR3 sequence is CASSPGQASGANVLTF. CDR3 DNA sequence: TGTGCCAGCAGCCCGGGACAGGCCTCTGGGGCCAACGTCCTGACTTTC.

This chain connects TRBV4-1 to TRBJ2-3; TRBD2 matches at 11 bases. The CDR3 totals 20 residues. The V and J ends lost 2 bases and 4 bases, in that order; junction bases with no gene match: 17. The germline gives CDR1 MGHRA, CDR2 YSYEKL. The CDR3 nucleotides are TGCGCCAGCAGCCAAATAGGGCTAGCGGGGGGTTGGGGGCCCGCAGATACGCAGTATTTT. Its protein is CASSQIGLAGGWGPADTQYF.

The sample holds one count of this clone. The chain employs TRBV19 and TRBJ2-7; 7 bases are a match to TRBD1. The V and J ends lost 3 bases and 2 bases, in that order; junction bases with no gene match: 4. This CDR3 contains 14 residues. The germline gives CDR1 LNHDA, CDR2 SQIVND (reference sequence). The DNA of the CDR3 is TGTGCCAGTAGTATCTGGGGACAGCCCTACGAGCAGTACTTC. Protein sequence: CASSIWGQPYEQYF. The full variable domain, completed using reference TRBV19 and TRBJ2-7, is DGGITQSPKYLFRKEGQNVTLSCEQNLNHDAMYWYRQDPGQGLRLIYYSQIVNDFQKGDIAEGYSVSREKKESFPLTVTSAQKNPTAFYLCASSIWGQPYEQYFGPGTRLTVT.

J is TRBJ2-1 and V is TRBV9, with unresolved D. V lost 0 bases, J lost 5 bases, and 9 bases lay in between. The CDR3 loop spans 14 amino acids. In germline, CDR1 is SGDLS, CDR2 YYNGEE. The CDR3 DNA follows: TGTGCCAGCAGCGTAGTTCCAGGTGACAATGAGCAGTTCTTC. Its translation: CASSVVPGDNEQFF.